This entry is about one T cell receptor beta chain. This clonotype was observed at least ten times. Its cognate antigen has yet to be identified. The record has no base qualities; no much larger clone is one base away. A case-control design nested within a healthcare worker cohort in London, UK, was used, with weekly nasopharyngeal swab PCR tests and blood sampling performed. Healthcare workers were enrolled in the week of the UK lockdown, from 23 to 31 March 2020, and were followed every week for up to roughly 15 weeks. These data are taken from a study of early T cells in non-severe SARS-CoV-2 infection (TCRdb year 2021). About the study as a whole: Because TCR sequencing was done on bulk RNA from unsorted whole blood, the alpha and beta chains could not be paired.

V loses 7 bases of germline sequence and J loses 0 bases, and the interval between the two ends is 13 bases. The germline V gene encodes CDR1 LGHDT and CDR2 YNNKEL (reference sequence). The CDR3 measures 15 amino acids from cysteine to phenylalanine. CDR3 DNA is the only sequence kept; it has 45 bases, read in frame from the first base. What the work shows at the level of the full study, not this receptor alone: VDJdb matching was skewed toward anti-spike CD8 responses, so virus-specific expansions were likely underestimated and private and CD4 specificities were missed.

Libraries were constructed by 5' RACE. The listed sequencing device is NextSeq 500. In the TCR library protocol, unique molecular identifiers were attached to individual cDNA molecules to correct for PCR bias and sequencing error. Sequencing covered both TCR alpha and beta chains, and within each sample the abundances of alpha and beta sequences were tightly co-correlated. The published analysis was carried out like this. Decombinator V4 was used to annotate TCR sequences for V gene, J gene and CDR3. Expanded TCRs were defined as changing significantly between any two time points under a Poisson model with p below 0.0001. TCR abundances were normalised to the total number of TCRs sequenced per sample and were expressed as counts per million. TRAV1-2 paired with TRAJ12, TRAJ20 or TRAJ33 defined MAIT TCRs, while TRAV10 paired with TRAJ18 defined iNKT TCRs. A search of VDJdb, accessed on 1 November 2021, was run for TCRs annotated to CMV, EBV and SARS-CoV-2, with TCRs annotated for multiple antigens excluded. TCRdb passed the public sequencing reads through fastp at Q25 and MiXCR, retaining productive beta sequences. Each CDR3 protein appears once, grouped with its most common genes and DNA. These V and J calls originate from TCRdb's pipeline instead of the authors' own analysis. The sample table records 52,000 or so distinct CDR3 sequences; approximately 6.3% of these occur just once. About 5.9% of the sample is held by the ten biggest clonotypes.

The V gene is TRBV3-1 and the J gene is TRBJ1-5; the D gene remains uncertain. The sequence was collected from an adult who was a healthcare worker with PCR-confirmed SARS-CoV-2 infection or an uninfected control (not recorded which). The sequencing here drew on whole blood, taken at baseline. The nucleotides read TGTGCCAGCATTCCGACACCGAATAGCAATCAGCCCCAGCATTTT. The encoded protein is CASIPTPNSNQPQHF.